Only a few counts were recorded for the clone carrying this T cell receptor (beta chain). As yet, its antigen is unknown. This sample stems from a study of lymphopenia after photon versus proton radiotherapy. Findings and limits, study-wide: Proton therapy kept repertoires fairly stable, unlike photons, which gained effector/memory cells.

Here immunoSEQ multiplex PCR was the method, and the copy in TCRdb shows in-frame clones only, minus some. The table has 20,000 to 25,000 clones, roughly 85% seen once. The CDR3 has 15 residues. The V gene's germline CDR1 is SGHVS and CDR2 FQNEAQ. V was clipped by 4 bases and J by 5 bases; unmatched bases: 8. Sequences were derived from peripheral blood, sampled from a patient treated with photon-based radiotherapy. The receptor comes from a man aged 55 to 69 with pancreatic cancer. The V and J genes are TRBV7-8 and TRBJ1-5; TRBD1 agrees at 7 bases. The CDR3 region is CASSYRQGRYQPQHF. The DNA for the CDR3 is TGTGCCAGCAGCTATCGACAGGGTAGGTATCAGCCCCAGCATTTT.